This TCR beta chain comes out of a study of OX40 agonist ivuxolimab in advanced cancers. Turning to the study itself: At 0.01 to 10 mg/kg, ivuxolimab was administered intravenously to patients every 2 weeks. Under the entry rules, prior anti-PD-1, anti-PD-L1 or anti-CTLA-4 therapy was allowed, and 35% to 40% had some. Study results and limitations: It was not determined which antigens were specifically recognized by the peripheral T cells that had undergone clonal expansion. In general, CD8+ T cells held more expanded clones than CD4+ did, on average.

Points on this clone: Its antigen is still unknown.

J lost 7 bases, V lost 4 bases, and 10 bases had no gene match. The CDR3 has 15 residues. Germline V gene data show CDR1 as SGHNT and CDR2 as YENEEA. TCRdb keeps only in-frame clones here, not all; method: immunoSEQ multiplex PCR. The data contain over 55,000 clones, approximately 79% of them singletons. The sequences come from CD4+ or CD8+ T cells sorted from blood, collected in a trial of the OX40 agonist ivuxolimab. The rearrangement links TRBV11-3 to TRBJ1-3, with 7 positions matching TRBD1. The source of this sequence is an adult with an advanced solid tumor such as melanoma, head and neck, liver or kidney cancer. CDR3 coding DNA: TGTGCCAGCAGCTCCCCGGGGGACAGAGGGAACACCATATATTTT. Its protein is CASSSPGDRGNTIYF.